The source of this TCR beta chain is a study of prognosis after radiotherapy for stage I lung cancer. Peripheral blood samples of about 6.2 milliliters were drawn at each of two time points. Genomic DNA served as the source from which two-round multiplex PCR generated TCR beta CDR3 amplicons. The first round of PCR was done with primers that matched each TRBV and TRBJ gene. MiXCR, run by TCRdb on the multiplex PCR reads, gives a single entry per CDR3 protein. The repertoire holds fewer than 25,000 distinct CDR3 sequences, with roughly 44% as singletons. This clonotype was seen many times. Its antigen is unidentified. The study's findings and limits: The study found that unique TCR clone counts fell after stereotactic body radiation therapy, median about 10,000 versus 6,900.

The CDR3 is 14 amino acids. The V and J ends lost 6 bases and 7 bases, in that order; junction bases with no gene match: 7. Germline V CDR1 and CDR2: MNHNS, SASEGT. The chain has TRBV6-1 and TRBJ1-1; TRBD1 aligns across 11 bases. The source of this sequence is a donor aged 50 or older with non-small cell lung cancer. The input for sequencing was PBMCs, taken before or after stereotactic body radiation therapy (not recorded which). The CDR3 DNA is TGTGCCAGCAGGTCACTGGACAGGGGGCTTGAAGCTTTCTTT. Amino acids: CASRSLDRGLEAFF.